This T cell receptor beta chain was captured by sequencing in a study of cytomegalovirus exposure and HLA in healthy donors. Overall study: Earlier work reported some 110 million unique TCR beta sequences from 150 million to 200 million T cells. Inside one of the first data releases sat 85 million or so unique TCRs taken from HLA-typed donors.

A word on this clone: Its antigen is still unknown.

The PCR employed 60 Vbeta primers together with 13 Jbeta primers. Repertoires were generated with immunoSEQ multiplex PCR, while TCRdb's copy carries only in-frame clones and drops some. The sample yields tens of thousands of clones, about 80% seen once. General study findings and limits: Common viral pathogens (according to a later analysis) appeared linked to several of the most significant clusters. A later analysis showed that HLA-associated TCR beta chains had undergone more clonal expansion than equally common others.

The CDR3 has 16 amino acids. Germline V lookup: CDR1 SGHTA, CDR2 FQGTGA. Trimming removed 1 base from V and 1 base from J; junction bases left unmatched: 2. The specimen sequenced was PBMCs. The V and J genes are TRBV7-3 and TRBJ2-1, with TRBD1 matching 9 bases. This sequence was found in a woman under 30 in good health and CMV-seropositive. The CDR3 nucleotides are TGTGCCAGCAGCTTAATGGGGACAGGGTCCTACAATGAGCAGTTCTTC. Translation gives CASSLMGTGSYNEQFF.